This entry lists 20 T cell receptor beta chains sequenced from one sample in a study of blood T cells in healthy people across ages. Together with a sample-barcoded 5' primer, a J-beta primer mix was included in a second PCR lasting about 7 to 11 cycles. From the 5' RACE reads, TCRdb called clonotypes with MiXCR, one entry per CDR3 protein. This table holds about 1.8 million distinct CDR3 sequences, roughly 49% found once. Sequenced: blood. All receptors derive from a woman in her forties in good health.

The gene calls are TRBV24-1 and TRBJ2-5; D perhaps matches TRBD2 (7 bases). V was pared by 3 bases and J by 6 bases, with 22 bases between. Germline V gene lookup returns CDR1 KGHDR and CDR2 SFDVKD. CDR3 size: 17 residues. CDR3 DNA: TGTGCCACCAGTGATGGTTCAGGACTAGGGGGGCTACAGACCCAGTACTTC. Its protein is CATSDGSGLGGLQTQYF.

The sample holds a few counts of this clonotype. The CDR3 DNA follows: TGTGCCAGCAGCCAAGTTACAGAGAACTATGGCTACACCTTC. Translation gives CASSQVTENYGYTF. The genes are TRBV4-2 and TRBJ1-2; no definite D call. This CDR3 spans 14 amino acids. Trimming took off 1 base at V and 2 bases at J, with 8 bases between the two ends. Germline loops: CDR1 LGHNA, CDR2 YNFKEQ.

This clonotype was detected ten times or more. The CDR3 sequence is CASRGTGSHEQYF. As DNA, the CDR3 is TGTGCCAGCCGAGGGACAGGGTCCCACGAGCAGTACTTC. V gene TRBV25-1 combines with J gene TRBJ2-7; 9 bases align to TRBD1. Germline values: CDR1 MGHDK, CDR2 SYGVNS. V shed 8 bases, J shed 5 bases, and the junction held 7 bases outside the gene matches. The CDR3 length is 13 residues.

V and J are TRBV6-2 or TRBV6-3 and TRBJ2-1; 9 bases agree with TRBD1. CDR1 and CDR2 from the germline V gene are MNHEY and SVGEGT. The CDR3 sequence is 16 residues long. The J segment lost 5 bases and the V segment lost 2 bases, leaving 7 bases of the junction unmatched. CDR3 sequence: CASSYGTGLKDNEQFF. The DNA for the CDR3 is TGTGCCAGCAGTTACGGGACAGGGCTAAAGGACAATGAGCAGTTCTTC.

The rearrangement uses TRBV7-4 and TRBJ2-7; the D gene is possibly TRBD1 (5 bases). Germline-derived CDR1 and CDR2 are SGHVT and SQSDAQ. Trimming cost V 1 base and J 1 base, with 14 bases left between them. CDR3 length equals 16 residues. This CDR3 reads CASSLDGRQGSYEQYF. In nucleotides, the CDR3 is TGTGCCAGCAGCTTAGACGGGCGTCAGGGATCCTACGAGCAGTACTTC.

V usage is TRBV5-1 and J usage is TRBJ2-7, with 7 bases lining up with TRBD1. The CDR3 has 14 residues. CDR1 and CDR2 (germline): SGHRS, YFSETQ. With V trimmed by 4 bases and J by 3 bases, 7 bases remained unmatched. The CDR3 nucleotides are TGCGCCAGCAGCCGACAGGGCTACGACTACGAGCAGTACTTC. Translating it yields CASSRQGYDYEQYF.

In this sample, this clonotype turned up a few times. The rearrangement joins TRBV14 to TRBJ1-4; D unclear. This CDR3 has 13 amino acids. Trimming removed 2 bases from V and 7 bases from J, with 8 bases in between. The germline gives CDR1 SGHDN, CDR2 FVKESK. CDR3 sequence: CASSQRNLEKLFF. The DNA for the CDR3 is TGTGCCAGCAGCCAACGGAACCTTGAAAAACTGTTTTTT.

CDR3 nucleotides: TGCAGTGCTAGACGACTCCGGGACAGGGGAGAAGGGACTAATGAAAAACTGTTTTTT. Translation: CSARRLRDRGEGTNEKLFF. The genes are TRBV20-1 and TRBJ1-4, with 10 bases that match TRBD1. With 2 bases clipped from V and 2 bases from J, the junction kept 14 bases outside the gene matches. The germline CDR1 and CDR2 sequences are DFQATT and SNEGSKA (reference sequence). The CDR3 extends over 19 amino acids.

This clonotype was seen a few times. The chain recombines TRBV5-5 with TRBJ1-2; D is undetermined. V lost 2 bases and J lost 2, with 13 bases in between. The germline CDR1 and CDR2 sequences are SGHKS and YYEKEE (reference sequence). The CDR3 has 15 amino acids. The CDR3 sequence is CASSLAGESNYGYTF. CDR3 DNA sequence: TGTGCCAGCAGCTTAGCGGGAGAATCCAACTATGGCTACACCTTC.

This clonotype was seen only a few times. The gene calls are TRBV5-6 and TRBJ2-3, with D perhaps assigned TRBD1 or TRBD2 (5 bases each). Germline-derived CDR1 and CDR2 are SGHDT and YYEEEE. The ends were cut back, 4 bases at V and 7 bases at J, with 10 bases in the middle. There are 12 residues in the CDR3. CDR3 nucleotide sequence: TGTGCCAGCAGCGCATGGGGGAATACGCAGTATTTT. This encodes CASSAWGNTQYF.

This clonotype was detected a few times. This sequence joins TRBV24-1 and TRBJ2-5; no definite D call. The V end was cut by 0 bases, the J end by 4 bases, with 8 bases between. In germline, CDR1 is KGHDR, CDR2 SFDVKD. This CDR3 has 14 amino acids. CDR3 in DNA: TGTGCCACCAGTGATTTGAGGGCAGGAGAGACCCAGTACTTC. Its translation is CATSDLRAGETQYF.

This clonotype has a handful of counts. This chain connects TRBV20-1 to TRBJ2-4; no definite D call. The CDR3 loop spans 17 amino acids. Germline CDR1 and CDR2: DFQATT and SNEGSKA (reference sequence). The germline V and J ends were trimmed by 0 bases and 0 bases, with 15 bases remaining between them. The CDR3 region is CSARDTGRRKAKNIQYF. The CDR3 region has the DNA TGCAGTGCTAGAGATACGGGCAGAAGGAAAGCCAAAAACATTCAGTACTTC.

This chain uses TRBV6-1 with TRBJ1-5; D gene uncertain. The germline V gene has CDR1 MNHNS and CDR2 SASEGT. The CDR3 consists of 14 residues. Trimming left V 3 bases short and J 3 bases short, with 9 bases between. In DNA form, the CDR3 reads TGTGCCAGCAGTGAGTCGCACCCCAATCAGCCCCAGCATTTT. Its translation: CASSESHPNQPQHF.

This clonotype was recorded a few times. The chain has TRBV20-1 and TRBJ2-7, with 10 bases that match TRBD2. The CDR3 is 15 residues long. The germline V gene encodes CDR1 DFQATT and CDR2 SNEGSKA (reference sequence). The ends lost 7 bases at V and 1 base at J; junction bases unmatched: 10. CDR3 amino acids: CSVHPSGGLSYEQYF. DNA of the CDR3: TGCAGTGTTCATCCTAGCGGGGGCTTATCCTACGAGCAGTACTTC.

The V call is TRBV2, the J call TRBJ2-2, with D unclear. Trimming removed 1 base at V and 4 bases at J, with 7 bases between. Germline V gives CDR1 SNHLY, CDR2 FYNNEI. The CDR3 contains 14 residues. The CDR3 DNA sequence: TGTGCCAGCAGTGAAGGAGGCGGCACCGGGGAGCTGTTTTTT. Translated, it gives CASSEGGGTGELFF.

The chain couples TRBV20-1 to TRBJ2-5; 9 nucleotides match TRBD2. Trimming at V came to 4 bases and at J to 5 bases, leaving 11 bases not matched to a gene. The CDR3 spans 15 residues. Germline V gives CDR1 DFQATT, CDR2 SNEGSKA (reference sequence). CDR3 sequence (DNA): TGCAGTGCTATTGAGGTAGCGGGGGAGATGGAGACCCAGTACTTC. Protein product: CSAIEVAGEMETQYF.

The rearrangement uses TRBV6-2 or TRBV6-3 and TRBJ2-1, with 7 bases that match TRBD1. This CDR3 comprises 16 residues. Looked up from germline, CDR1 is MNHEY and CDR2 is SVGEGT. V shed 3 bases and J 10 bases; nucleotides not matched to a gene: 15. The CDR3 DNA sequence: TGTGCCAGCAGTTATGGGACAGCCCGACTATCCTACGAGCAGTTCTTC. Protein product: CASSYGTARLSYEQFF.

V usage is TRBV11-1 and J usage is TRBJ2-1; 7 positions match TRBD1. The V and J ends lost 5 bases and 6 bases, in that order; junction bases with no gene match: 10. The germline V gene encodes CDR1 SGHAT and CDR2 FQDESV (reference sequence). There are 15 residues in the CDR3. The CDR3 reads CASSPIGQVCNEQFF. The DNA of the CDR3 is TGTGCCAGCAGCCCCATCGGACAGGTTTGCAATGAGCAGTTCTTC.

The chain recombines TRBV4-1 with TRBJ1-1; maybe TRBD1 (5 bases). CDR1 and CDR2 (germline): MGHRA, YSYEKL. The CDR3 is 15 residues long. The V gene lost 0 bases and the J gene lost 2 bases, with 10 bases spanning the gap. DNA of the CDR3: TGCGCCAGCAGCCAAGAGGGGCACAAAAACACTGAAGCTTTCTTT. Residues: CASSQEGHKNTEAFF.

The rearrangement uses TRBV5-1 and TRBJ2-3, with D perhaps matching TRBD2 (7 bases). Germline CDR1 SGHRS, CDR2 YFSETQ. The CDR3 covers 17 residues. The ends were cut back, 3 bases at V and 2 bases at J, with 19 bases in the middle. The CDR3 DNA reads TGCGCCAGCAGCTCATGGGAGGGACACGACTTCACAGATACGCAGTATTTT. Translation gives CASSSWEGHDFTDTQYF.